The clone carrying this TCR beta chain came up once. What it binds is not known. The source of the sample is a study of cytomegalovirus exposure and HLA in healthy donors. Study in general: In terms of ancestry, the Caucasian-associated cluster contained roughly four fifths of the roughly 400 genotyped donors.

Use of 60 Vbeta and 13 Jbeta primers characterized the PCR. This table comes from immunoSEQ multiplex PCR, and its TCRdb copy is limited to in-frame clones, with some not included. The sample shows around 91,000 clones, about four fifths of them seen only once. Trimming pared 0 bases from V and 5 bases from J, leaving 10 bases between. This CDR3 is built from 14 residues. From germline, CDR1 is SGHRS and CDR2 YFSETQ. Study observations and caveats: The authors enumerated 150 to 200 TCR beta chains as linked to cytomegalovirus. CMV serostatus alone was available as immune exposure information.

The J gene is TRBJ2-3, the V gene TRBV5-1; possible D gene TRBD2, 5 bases. Specimen: PBMCs. This receptor was obtained from a man between 18 and 35 years old in good health and CMV-seronegative. The CDR3: CASSLASRGDTQYF. The CDR3 DNA follows: TGCGCCAGCAGCTTGGCCTCCCGGGGAGATACGCAGTATTTT.